This T cell receptor beta chain emerged from a study of beta chain features in type 1 diabetes. Study information: All samples together contributed 100 million to 120 million sorted cells for examination. Notes on the study in general: Among patients with Type 1 diabetes, TCRB CDR3s were moderately but significantly shorter in every one of the four CD4+ subsets.

Germline CDR1 and CDR2: SSHAT and FNYEAQ (reference sequence). The CDR3 is 13 residues long. The study reverse transcribed the entire isolated RNA, so it sequenced expressed TCRB transcripts. Some clones are missing from TCRdb's copy, which holds only in-frame ones; the method was immunoSEQ multiplex PCR. The data contain 35,000 to 50,000 clones, roughly 50% of them seen just once; the ten biggest clones take up about 0.25%. On this clone itself: Its antigen is not identified. A junction end diverges from the germline sequence, so it may reflect a read error.

Averaging around 120 mL, one heparinised blood draw came from each individual donor. This sequence joins TRBV7-7 and TRBJ2-1, with D possibly TRBD2 on 5 matching bases. Sequencing was performed on stem cell memory CD4+ T cells from blood. The receptor was isolated from a woman in her twenties or thirties in good health. CDR3 residues: CASSLAHSNEQFF. CDR3 bases: TGTGCTAGCAGCTTAGCGCACAGTAATGAGCAGTTCTTC.